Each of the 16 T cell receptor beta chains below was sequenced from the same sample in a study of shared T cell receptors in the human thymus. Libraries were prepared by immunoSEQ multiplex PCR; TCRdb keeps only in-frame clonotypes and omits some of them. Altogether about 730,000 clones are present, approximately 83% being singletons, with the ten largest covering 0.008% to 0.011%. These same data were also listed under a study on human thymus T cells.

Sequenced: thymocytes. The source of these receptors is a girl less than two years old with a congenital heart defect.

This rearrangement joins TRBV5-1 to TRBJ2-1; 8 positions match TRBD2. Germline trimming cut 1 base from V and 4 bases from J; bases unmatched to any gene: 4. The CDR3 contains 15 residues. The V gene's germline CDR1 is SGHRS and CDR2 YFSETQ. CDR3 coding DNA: TGCGCCAGCAGCTTGAAGAGCGGGGGATACAATGAGCAGTTCTTC. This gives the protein CASSLKSGGYNEQFF.

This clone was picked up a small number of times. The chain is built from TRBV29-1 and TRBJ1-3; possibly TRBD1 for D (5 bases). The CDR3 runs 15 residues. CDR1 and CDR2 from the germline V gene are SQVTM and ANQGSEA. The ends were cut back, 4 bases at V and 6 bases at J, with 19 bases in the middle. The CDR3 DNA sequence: TGCAGCGTTGTAAATCATGGCGGGGGAGAAAACACCATATATTTT. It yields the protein CSVVNHGGGENTIYF.

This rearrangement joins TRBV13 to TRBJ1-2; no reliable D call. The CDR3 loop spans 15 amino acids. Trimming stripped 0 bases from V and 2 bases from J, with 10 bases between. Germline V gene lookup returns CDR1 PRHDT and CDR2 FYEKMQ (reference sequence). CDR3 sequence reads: CASSLGLMENYGYTF. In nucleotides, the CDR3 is TGTGCCAGCAGCTTAGGCCTTATGGAGAACTATGGCTACACCTTC.

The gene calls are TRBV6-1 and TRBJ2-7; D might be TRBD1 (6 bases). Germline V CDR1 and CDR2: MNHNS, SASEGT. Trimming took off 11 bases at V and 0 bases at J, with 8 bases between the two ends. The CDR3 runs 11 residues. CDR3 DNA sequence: TGTGCCTTAGGGGGCTCCTACGAGCAGTACTTC. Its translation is CALGGSYEQYF.

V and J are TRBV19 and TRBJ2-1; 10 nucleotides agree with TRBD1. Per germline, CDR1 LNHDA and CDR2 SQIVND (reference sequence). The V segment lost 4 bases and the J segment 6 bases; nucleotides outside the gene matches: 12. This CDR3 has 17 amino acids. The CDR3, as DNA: TGTGCCAGTAGTAACCCCAGCGGGACAGGGGTATTCAATGAGCAGTTCTTC. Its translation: CASSNPSGTGVFNEQFF.

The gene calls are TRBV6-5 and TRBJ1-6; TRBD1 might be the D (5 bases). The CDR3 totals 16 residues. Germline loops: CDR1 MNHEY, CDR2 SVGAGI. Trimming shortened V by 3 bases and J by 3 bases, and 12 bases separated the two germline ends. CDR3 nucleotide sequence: TGTGCCAGCAGTTATTCAGGGTCGAACTATAATTCACCCCTCCACTTT. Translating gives CASSYSGSNYNSPLHF.

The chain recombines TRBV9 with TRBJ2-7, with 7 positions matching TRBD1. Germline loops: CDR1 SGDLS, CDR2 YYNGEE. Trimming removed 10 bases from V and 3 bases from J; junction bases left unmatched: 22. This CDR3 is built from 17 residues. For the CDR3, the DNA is TGTGCCTCAACAAAGCATCCCGAAAACAGGGGAATCTACGAGCAGTACTTC. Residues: CASTKHPENRGIYEQYF.

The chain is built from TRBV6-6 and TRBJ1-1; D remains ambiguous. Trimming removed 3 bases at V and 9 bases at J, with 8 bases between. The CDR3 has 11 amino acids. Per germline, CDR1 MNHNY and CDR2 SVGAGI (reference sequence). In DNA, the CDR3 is TGTGCCAGCAGTTATCTGACAAAAGCTTTCTTT. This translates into CASSYLTKAFF.

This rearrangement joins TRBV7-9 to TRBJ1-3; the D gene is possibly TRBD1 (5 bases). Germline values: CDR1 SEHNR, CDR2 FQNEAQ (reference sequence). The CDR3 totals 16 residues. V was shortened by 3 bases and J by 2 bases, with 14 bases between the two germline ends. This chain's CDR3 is CASSLSKGRAGNTIYF. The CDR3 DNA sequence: TGTGCCAGCAGCTTGTCGAAGGGGAGGGCTGGAAACACCATATATTTT.

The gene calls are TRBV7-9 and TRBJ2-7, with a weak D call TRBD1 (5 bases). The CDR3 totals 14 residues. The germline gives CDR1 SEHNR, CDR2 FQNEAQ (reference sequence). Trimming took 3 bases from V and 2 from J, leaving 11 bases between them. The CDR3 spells CASSLLRGTYEQYF. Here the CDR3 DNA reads TGTGCCAGCAGCTTGTTAAGGGGCACCTACGAGCAGTACTTC.

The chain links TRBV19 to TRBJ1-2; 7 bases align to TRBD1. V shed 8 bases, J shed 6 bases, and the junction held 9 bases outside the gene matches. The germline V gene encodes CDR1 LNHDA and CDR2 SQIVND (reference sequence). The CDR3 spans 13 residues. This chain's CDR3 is CASFDRVEDGYTF. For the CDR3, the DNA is TGTGCCAGTTTCGACAGGGTCGAGGATGGCTACACCTTC. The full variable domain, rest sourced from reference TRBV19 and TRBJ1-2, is DGGITQSPKYLFRKEGQNVTLSCEQNLNHDAMYWYRQDPGQGLRLIYYSQIVNDFQKGDIAEGYSVSREKKESFPLTVTSAQKNPTAFYLCASFDRVEDGYTFGSGTRLTVV.

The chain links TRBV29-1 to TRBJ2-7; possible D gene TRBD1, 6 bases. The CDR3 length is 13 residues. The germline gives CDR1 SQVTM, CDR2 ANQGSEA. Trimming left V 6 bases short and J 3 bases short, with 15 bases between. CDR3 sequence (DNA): TGCAGCGTCAAGGACAGTTGGGACTACGAGCAGTACTTC. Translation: CSVKDSWDYEQYF.

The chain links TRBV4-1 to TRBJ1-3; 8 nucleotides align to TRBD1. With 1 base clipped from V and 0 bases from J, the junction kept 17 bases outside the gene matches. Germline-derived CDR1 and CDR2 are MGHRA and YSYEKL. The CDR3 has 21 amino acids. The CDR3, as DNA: TGCGCCAGCAGCCAAGGTTTGAGGACAGGGTGGTTGTCTAGCTCTGGAAACACCATATATTTT. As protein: CASSQGLRTGWLSSSGNTIYF.

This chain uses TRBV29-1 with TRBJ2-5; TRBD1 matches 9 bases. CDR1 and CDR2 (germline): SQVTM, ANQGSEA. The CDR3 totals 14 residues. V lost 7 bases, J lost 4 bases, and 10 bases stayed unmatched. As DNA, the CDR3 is TGCAGCGCCCCGTTAGGACAGGGGAGAGAGACCCAGTACTTC. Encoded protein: CSAPLGQGRETQYF.

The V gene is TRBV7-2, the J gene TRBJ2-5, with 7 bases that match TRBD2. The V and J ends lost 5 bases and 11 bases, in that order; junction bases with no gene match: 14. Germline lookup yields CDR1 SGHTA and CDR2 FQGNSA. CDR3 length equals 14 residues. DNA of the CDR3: TGTGCCAGCAGCCCAAAATTTGGGACTACGGCTCAGTACTTC. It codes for CASSPKFGTTAQYF.

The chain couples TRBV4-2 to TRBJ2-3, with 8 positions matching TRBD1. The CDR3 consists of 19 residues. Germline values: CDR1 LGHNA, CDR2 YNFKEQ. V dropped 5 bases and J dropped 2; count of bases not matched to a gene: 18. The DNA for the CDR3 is TGTGCCAGCAGCTCCCGCAGTTATAGGACAGGGCTATCCACAGATACGCAGTATTTT. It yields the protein CASSSRSYRTGLSTDTQYF.